The 2 T cell receptor beta chains listed next were all sequenced from one sample in a study of OX40 agonist ivuxolimab in advanced cancers. This table comes from immunoSEQ multiplex PCR, and its TCRdb copy is limited to in-frame clones, with some not included. The repertoire holds under 100,000 clones, with approximately 92% as singletons. Sequencing was performed on CD4+ or CD8+ T cells sorted from blood, taken in a trial of the OX40 agonist ivuxolimab. The receptor source for this set is an adult with an advanced solid tumor such as melanoma, head and neck, liver or kidney cancer.

This chain connects TRBV25-1 to TRBJ2-1, with D tentatively TRBD1 or TRBD2 (5 bases each). CDR3 size: 16 residues. V lost 8 bases to trimming and J lost 2 bases, with 19 bases between them. CDR1 is MGHDK, CDR2 SYGVNS, per germline. CDR3 DNA: TGTGCCAGCTCCCGGGACGGACAAAAACCCTACAATGAGCAGTTCTTC. Amino acid sequence: CASSRDGQKPYNEQFF.

The chain carries TRBV5-6 and TRBJ2-3; 13 positions agree with TRBD2. With 5 bases clipped from V and 6 bases from J, the junction kept 6 bases outside the gene matches. Germline V gene sequence: CDR1 SGHDT, CDR2 YYEEEE. The CDR3 loop spans 15 amino acids. In nucleotides, the CDR3 is TGTGCCAGCAGAAGGACTAGCGGGAGTGGCGATACGCAGTATTTT. This codes for CASRRTSGSGDTQYF.